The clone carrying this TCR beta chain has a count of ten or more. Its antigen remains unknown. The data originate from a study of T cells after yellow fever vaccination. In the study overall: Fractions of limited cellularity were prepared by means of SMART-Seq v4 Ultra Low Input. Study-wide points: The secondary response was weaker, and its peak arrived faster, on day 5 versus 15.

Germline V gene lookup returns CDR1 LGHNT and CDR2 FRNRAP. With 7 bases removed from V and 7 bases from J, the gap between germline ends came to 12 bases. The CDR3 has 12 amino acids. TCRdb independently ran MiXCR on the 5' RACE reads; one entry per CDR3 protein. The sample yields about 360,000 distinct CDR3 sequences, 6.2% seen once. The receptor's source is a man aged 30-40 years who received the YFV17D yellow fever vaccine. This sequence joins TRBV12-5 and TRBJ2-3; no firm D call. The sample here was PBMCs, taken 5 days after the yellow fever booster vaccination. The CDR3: CASVRLGHTQYF. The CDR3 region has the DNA TGTGCTAGTGTGCGACTTGGACATACGCAGTATTTT. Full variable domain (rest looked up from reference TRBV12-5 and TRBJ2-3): DARVTQTPRHKVTEMGQEVTMRCQPILGHNTVFWYRQTMMQGLELLAYFRNRAPLDDSGMPKDRFSAEMPDATLATLKIQPSEPRDSAVYFCASVRLGHTQYFGPGTRLTVL.